The T cell receptor (beta chain) described here comes from a study of T cell responses to AZD1222 COVID-19 vaccine. Whole-study findings and limits: Baseline seropositives among AZD1222 recipients totaled only 5 to 7. Vaccine-associated CD4 TCRs ranged over spike, dominating at 160-218 and 743-854. White British people made up most donors, females outnumbered males, and clonal diversity was possibly underestimated. Nearly half of spike-specific TCRs reportedly target unmutated variant regions.

The CDR3 has 18 amino acids. Trimming cost V 4 bases and J 6 bases, with 24 bases left between them. The germline V gene encodes CDR1 MNHEY and CDR2 SMNVEV (reference sequence). With respect to this clone: Its cognate antigen is unknown.

Produced via immunoSEQ multiplex PCR; TCRdb's table is partial and in-frame only. The sample holds roughly 140,000 clones; roughly 94% are singletons and the top ten take around 1.3%. The chain links TRBV27 to TRBJ2-2, with D perhaps TRBD1 (6 bases). This sample comprised peripheral blood, obtained on day 0 of AZD1222 vaccination. This receptor was identified in an adult in good health. CDR3 protein: CASSSNWAGDGPPGELFF. The CDR3 DNA reads TGTGCCAGCAGTTCTAATTGGGCAGGGGACGGACCACCCGGGGAGCTGTTTTTT.